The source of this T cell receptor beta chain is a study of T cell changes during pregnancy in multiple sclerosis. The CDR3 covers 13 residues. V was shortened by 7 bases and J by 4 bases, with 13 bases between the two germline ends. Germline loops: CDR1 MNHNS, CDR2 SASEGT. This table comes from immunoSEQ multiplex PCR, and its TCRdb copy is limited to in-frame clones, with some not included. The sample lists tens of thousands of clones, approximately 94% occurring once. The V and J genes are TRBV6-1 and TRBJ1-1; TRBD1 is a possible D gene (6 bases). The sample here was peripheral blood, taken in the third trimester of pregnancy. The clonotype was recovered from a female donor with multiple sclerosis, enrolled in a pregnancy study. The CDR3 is CASTQVGGTEAFF. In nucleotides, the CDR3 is TGTGCCAGCACCCAGGTAGGGGGCACTGAAGCTTTCTTT.